One and the same sample provided the 27 T cell receptor beta chains below, sequenced in a study of CD8+ T cells in alopecia areata. RNA extraction was followed by reverse transcription into cDNA, which acted as the sequencing template. Using immunoSEQ multiplex PCR, the repertoire was profiled, and TCRdb retains in-frame clones only, with some absent. This table has approximately 91,000 clones, nearly 45% appearing once. Sequenced: CD4+ T cells sorted from blood. These receptors all come from a human donor with alopecia areata.

The CDR3 protein is CASLTEFAGELFF. DNA for the CDR3: TGTGCCAGCTTGACTGAATTCGCCGGGGAGCTGTTTTTT. The chain joins TRBV2 to TRBJ2-2; D is ambiguous. CDR1 is SNHLY and CDR2 is FYNNEI in the germline V gene. Trimming removed 8 bases at V and 6 bases at J, with 13 bases between. CDR3 length: 13 residues. The variable domain in full, completed from reference TRBV2 and TRBJ2-2, reads EPEVTQTPSHQVTQMGQEVILRCVPISNHLYFYWYRQILGQKVEFLVSFYNNEISEKSEIFDDQFSVERPDGSNFTLKIRSTKLEDSAMYFCASLTEFAGELFFGEGSRLTVL.

This chain uses TRBV25-1 with TRBJ2-3; D may be TRBD2 (6 bases). Looked up from germline, CDR1 is MGHDK and CDR2 is SYGVNS. The V gene lost 7 bases and the J gene lost 2 bases, with 13 bases spanning the gap. The CDR3 extends over 14 amino acids. The CDR3: CASTSRDFTDTQYF. The CDR3 DNA follows: TGTGCCAGCACCTCCCGGGACTTCACAGATACGCAGTATTTT.

The gene calls are TRBV5-6 and TRBJ2-7, with TRBD1 as a possible D gene (5 bases). Germline values: CDR1 SGHDT, CDR2 YYEEEE. V lost 4 bases and J lost 3, with 17 bases in between. This CDR3 region has 15 residues. The CDR3 spells CASSTTPRAGYEQYF. The CDR3 region has the DNA TGTGCCAGCAGCACTACACCCAGGGCCGGCTACGAGCAGTACTTC.

This clone was found a few times. This sequence joins TRBV11-2 and TRBJ2-5; TRBD2 might be the D (5 bases). Trimming pared 1 base from V and 3 bases from J, leaving 12 bases between. CDR3 length: 15 residues. CDR1 and CDR2 (germline): SGHAT, FQNNGV. The CDR3 nucleotides are TGTGCCAGCAGCTTAGTGGTGGGAGCAGAAGAGACCCAGTACTTC. Protein product: CASSLVVGAEETQYF.

This clone was seen more than once but under ten times. V gene TRBV7-8 combines with J gene TRBJ1-4, with 7 bases identical to TRBD1. The germline CDR1 and CDR2 sequences are SGHVS and FQNEAQ. CDR3 length: 14 residues. V shed 5 bases, J shed 8 bases, and the junction held 8 bases outside the gene matches. CDR3 nucleotide sequence: TGTGCCAGCAGCCAACAACAGGGGAGGGAAAAACTGTTTTTT. Its protein product is CASSQQQGREKLFF. The whole variable domain, filled in from reference TRBV7-8 and TRBJ1-4, reads GAGVSQSPRYKVAKRGQDVALRCDPISGHVSLFWYQQALGQGPEFLTYFQNEAQLDKSGLPSDRFFAERPEGSVSTLKIQRTQQEDSAVYLCASSQQQGREKLFFGSGTQLSVL.

This sequence joins TRBV7-9 and TRBJ2-7, with a tentative D call TRBD1 (6 bases). V was clipped by 5 bases and J by 7 bases, with 12 bases between them. This CDR3 comprises 12 residues. Germline V gene sequence: CDR1 SEHNR, CDR2 FQNEAQ (reference sequence). The CDR3 loop reads CASSLQGWEQYF. The CDR3, as DNA: TGTGCCAGCAGCCTGCAGGGGTGGGAGCAGTACTTC.

This chain uses TRBV6-5 with TRBJ1-2; D perhaps matches TRBD1 (6 bases). Per germline, CDR1 MNHEY and CDR2 SVGAGI. The CDR3 length is 13 residues. The V and J ends lost 6 bases and 6 bases respectively, with 14 bases between them. This chain's CDR3 is CASRTQGRDGYTF. Written as DNA, the CDR3 is TGTGCCAGCAGAACCCAGGGGCGGGATGGCTACACCTTC.

The chain has TRBV2 and TRBJ2-5; D call uncertain. This CDR3 is 14 amino acids long. V lost 4 bases, J lost 5 bases, and 14 bases lay in between. CDR1 and CDR2 from the germline V gene are SNHLY and FYNNEI. This chain's CDR3 is CASSGVRLGETQYF. The CDR3 nucleotides are TGTGCCAGCAGTGGTGTGAGACTTGGGGAGACCCAGTACTTC.

This clone has a handful of counts. V usage is TRBV29-1 and J usage is TRBJ2-5; D remains ambiguous. V lost 3 bases to trimming and J lost 2 bases, with 7 bases between them. The CDR3 is 12 residues long. Germline loops: CDR1 SQVTM, CDR2 ANQGSEA. CDR3 bases: TGCAGCGTTGACTTAAGACAAGAGACCCAGTACTTC. It encodes CSVDLRQETQYF.

The V call is TRBV19, the J call TRBJ2-5; D is perhaps TRBD1 (5 bases). V was clipped by 8 bases and J by 5 bases, with 15 bases between them. The CDR3 has 13 residues. CDR1 is LNHDA, CDR2 SQIVND, per germline (reference sequence). As DNA, the CDR3 is TGTGCCAGTCGCCTGCAGGGTACGGAGACCCAGTACTTC. Protein sequence: CASRLQGTETQYF.

This chain joins TRBV6-6 and TRBJ1-6, with TRBD1 as a possible D gene (5 bases). The V end lost 7 bases, the J end lost 10 bases, and 17 bases lay between the germline ends. Germline assignment: CDR1 MNHNY and CDR2 SVGAGI (reference sequence). The CDR3 covers 14 residues. The CDR3 loop reads CASTVEGGVSPLHF. DNA for the CDR3: TGTGCCAGCACGGTCGAGGGAGGGGTATCACCCCTCCACTTT.

J is TRBJ2-4 and V is TRBV30, with TRBD1 as a possible D gene (6 bases). V was trimmed by 2 bases and J by 1 base, leaving 15 bases between them. This CDR3 contains 16 residues. CDR1 GTSNPN and CDR2 SVGIG come from the germline V gene (reference sequence). CDR3 sequence (DNA): TGTGCCTGGAGTCTCACGATCAGGGGTGCCAAAAACATTCAGTACTTC. Its translation: CAWSLTIRGAKNIQYF.

This clone has just a few counts. The rearrangement joins TRBV29-1 to TRBJ1-1; D is ambiguous. V shed 2 bases and J shed 9 bases, with 10 bases lying between them. Germline V lookup: CDR1 SQVTM, CDR2 ANQGSEA. The CDR3 totals 11 residues. The CDR3 is CSVELFAKAFF. The CDR3 nucleotides are TGCAGCGTTGAACTGTTTGCTAAAGCTTTCTTT.

The chain combines TRBV5-1 with TRBJ1-1; 7 bases match TRBD1. This CDR3 spans 13 amino acids. Germline V gene data show CDR1 as SGHRS and CDR2 as YFSETQ. The V gene end was trimmed by 4 bases and the J gene end by 11 bases; junction bases not matched to a gene: 11. The CDR3 nucleotides are TGCGCCAGCAGCGTGGGGGACAGTGGAAGCGCTTTCTTT. It specifies CASSVGDSGSAFF. Based on the CDR3 plus reference TRBV5-1 and TRBJ1-1, the full variable domain is KAGVTQTPRYLIKTRGQQVTLSCSPISGHRSVSWYQQTPGQGLQFLFEYFSETQRNKGNFPGRFSGRQFSNSRSEMNVSTLELGDSALYLCASSVGDSGSAFFGQGTRLTVV.

This clone was observed a few times. The chain recombines TRBV14 with TRBJ2-1; D is perhaps TRBD2 (7 bases). Per germline, CDR1 SGHDN and CDR2 FVKESK. Between the trimmed V and J ends, which lost 5 bases and 1 base, there was a span of 21 bases. The CDR3 sequence is 18 residues long. CDR3 nucleotides: TGTGCCAGCAGCGCAACTAGCGCGGGGGCTAGGTCCTACAATGAGCAGTTCTTC. It codes for CASSATSAGARSYNEQFF.

This clone came up a few times. The chain has TRBV29-1 and TRBJ2-3, with TRBD2 identical over 7 bases. Looked up from germline, CDR1 is SQVTM and CDR2 is ANQGSEA. This CDR3 region has 15 residues. V dropped 5 bases and J dropped 2; count of bases not matched to a gene: 10. The CDR3 DNA follows: TGCAGCGTTAAGAGGAGGCTAGCGGACACAGATACGCAGTATTTT. This gives the protein CSVKRRLADTDTQYF.

This clone has more than one count but fewer than ten. V is TRBV10-3 and J is TRBJ1-5; 8 nucleotides agree with TRBD1. The junction had 2 bases not matched to a gene; V was cut back by 2 bases and J by 5 bases. This CDR3 has 14 amino acids. Per the germline V gene, CDR1 is ENHRY and CDR2 is SYGVKD. Here the CDR3 reads CAISEDRGDQPQHF. CDR3 in DNA: TGTGCCATCAGTGAGGACAGGGGTGATCAGCCCCAGCATTTT.

The chain has TRBV7-2 and TRBJ2-1; D is unclear. The length of the CDR3 is 13 residues. V lost 3 bases and J lost 5, with 8 bases in between. Per germline, CDR1 SGHTA and CDR2 FQGNSA. In DNA, the CDR3 is TGTGCCAGCAGCTTCGGCCCAAACAATGAGCAGTTCTTC. Amino acid sequence: CASSFGPNNEQFF.

This clone was counted only a few times. The J gene is TRBJ2-7, the V gene TRBV19; TRBD2 is a possible D gene (5 bases). The CDR3 has 8 amino acids. CDR1 and CDR2 from the germline V gene are LNHDA and SQIVND (reference sequence). The DNA of the CDR3 is TGTACTACGGGGTATCAGTACTTC. Translating it yields CTTGYQYF.

The chain uses TRBV5-1 and TRBJ2-1; D not resolved. The germline V gene encodes CDR1 SGHRS and CDR2 YFSETQ. The CDR3 totals 16 residues. V was clipped by 0 bases and J by 3 bases, with 13 bases between them. CDR3 amino acids: CASSLAVRSDYNEQFF. Here the CDR3 DNA reads TGCGCCAGCAGCTTGGCCGTGCGCTCCGACTACAATGAGCAGTTCTTC.

V is TRBV5-1 and J is TRBJ1-1; the D is unclear. The CDR3 runs to 15 residues. Trimming removed 6 bases from V and 1 base from J, with 16 bases in between. The germline CDR1 and CDR2 sequences are SGHRS and YFSETQ. The CDR3 DNA reads TGCGCCAGCACCCCCCGGGAGGGCGGGAACACTGAAGCTTTCTTT. It yields the protein CASTPREGGNTEAFF. Combining the CDR3 with reference TRBV5-1 and TRBJ1-1 gives the whole variable domain KAGVTQTPRYLIKTRGQQVTLSCSPISGHRSVSWYQQTPGQGLQFLFEYFSETQRNKGNFPGRFSGRQFSNSRSEMNVSTLELGDSALYLCASTPREGGNTEAFFGQGTRLTVV.

The chain joins TRBV2 to TRBJ2-3; D is undetermined. CDR1 and CDR2 from the germline V gene are SNHLY and FYNNEI. This CDR3 has 11 residues. The V end was cut by 5 bases, the J end by 9 bases, with 9 bases between. This CDR3 is CASSIAGTQYF. The DNA of the CDR3 is TGTGCCAGCAGTATAGCTGGAACGCAGTATTTT. Full variable domain (outside the CDR3, taken from reference TRBV2 and TRBJ2-3): EPEVTQTPSHQVTQMGQEVILRCVPISNHLYFYWYRQILGQKVEFLVSFYNNEISEKSEIFDDQFSVERPDGSNFTLKIRSTKLEDSAMYFCASSIAGTQYFGPGTRLTVL.

This clone has just a few counts. The gene calls are TRBV20-1 and TRBJ2-3, with D unresolved. V gave up 7 bases and J gave up 6 bases, with 11 bases separating them. CDR1 and CDR2 from the germline V gene are DFQATT and SNEGSKA (reference sequence). The CDR3 runs 11 residues. The CDR3 region is CSGSTRDTQYF. The CDR3 DNA reads TGCAGTGGTTCCACCCGGGATACGCAGTATTTT.

V usage is TRBV30 and J usage is TRBJ1-4; no definite D call. V lost 2 bases to trimming and J lost 7 bases, with 14 bases between them. The CDR3 runs 14 residues. The germline CDR1 and CDR2 sequences are GTSNPN and SVGIG (reference sequence). The DNA of the CDR3 is TGTGCCTGGAGTACAGAGTGGTCGAGTGAAAAACTGTTTTTT. Encoded protein: CAWSTEWSSEKLFF.

A few counts support this clone. The V gene is TRBV29-1, the J gene TRBJ2-3; TRBD2 aligns across 11 bases. Germline V CDR1 and CDR2: SQVTM, ANQGSEA. Trimming took 4 bases from V and 8 from J; bases not matched to a gene: 5. CDR3 size: 13 residues. CDR3 coding DNA: TGCAGCGTTGGAGGGCTAGCGGGAGGTACGCAGTATTTT. Translation: CSVGGLAGGTQYF.

The chain carries TRBV4-3 and TRBJ2-7, with TRBD2 matching over 8 bases. V gave up 4 bases and J gave up 2 bases; unmatched junction bases: 10. Germline V CDR1 and CDR2: LGHNA, YSLEER. This CDR3 has 16 residues. In nucleotides, the CDR3 is TGCGCCAGCAGCCGCTCCGGGGGACTAGTCGCCTACGAGCAGTACTTC. It yields the protein CASSRSGGLVAYEQYF.

This chain joins TRBV30 and TRBJ1-2; TRBD1 matches 9 bases. Trimming at V came to 3 bases and at J to 4 bases, leaving 9 bases not matched to a gene. Looked up from germline, CDR1 is GTSNPN and CDR2 is SVGIG (reference sequence). CDR3 length: 15 amino acids. Here the CDR3 DNA reads TGTGCCTGGAGCGGAGACAGGGGGAATATCTATGGCTACACCTTC. It codes for CAWSGDRGNIYGYTF.